Below, 10 T cell receptor beta chains from the same sample are listed, as sequenced in a study of T cells in Graves' hyperthyroidism and ophthalmopathy. RNA transcripts yielded amplified TCR beta CDR3 regions. First-round RT-PCR of the TCR CDR3 relied on the HTBI primer set. TCRdb re-called the multiplex PCR reads with MiXCR, one entry per CDR3 protein. The sample yields about 740,000 distinct CDR3 sequences, 13% to 15% seen once. Sequencing used blood. Source of these receptors: a woman aged 18-35 years with Graves' hyperthyroidism.

The rearrangement links TRBV4-3 to TRBJ1-5; the D is unclear. Trimming pared 1 base from V and 0 bases from J, leaving 13 bases between. The CDR3 spans 17 residues. Germline CDR1 reads LGHNA; CDR2 reads YSLEER. This chain's CDR3 is CASSQAFGVLSNQPQHF. Written as DNA, the CDR3 is TGCGCCAGCAGCCAAGCCTTCGGGGTTCTTAGCAATCAGCCCCAGCATTTT.

In its sample, this clonotype was seen many times. J is TRBJ2-7 and V is TRBV12-3 or TRBV12-4; D tentatively reads TRBD1 or TRBD2 (5 bases each). Deletions cut 3 bases from V and 1 base from J, with 22 bases between. The CDR3 covers 18 residues. In DNA form, the CDR3 reads TGTGCCAGCAGTTTTTGGTCAATAGGGACCGCCTTATCCTACGAGCAGTACTTC. Protein sequence: CASSFWSIGTALSYEQYF.

This clonotype occurred many times. The rearrangement joins TRBV12-3 or TRBV12-4 to TRBJ1-5, with 9 bases matching TRBD1. V lost 2 bases and J lost 0; bases outside the gene matches: 14. The CDR3 is 20 residues long. This chain's CDR3 is CASSLWGPGQGSYSNQPQHF. In DNA form, the CDR3 reads TGTGCCAGCAGTTTATGGGGCCCGGGACAGGGTTCTTATAGCAATCAGCCCCAGCATTTT.

This chain joins TRBV7-9 and TRBJ2-3; no clear D. CDR1 is SEHNR, CDR2 FQNEAQ, per germline (reference sequence). The CDR3 is made up of 13 amino acids. V was pared by 6 bases and J by 4 bases, with 11 bases between. CDR3 sequence (DNA): TGTGCCAGCAGGGACGGTGAGGCAGATACGCAGTATTTT. The encoded protein is CASRDGEADTQYF.

The chain couples TRBV12-3 or TRBV12-4 to TRBJ1-6; the match to TRBD1 covers 7 bases. The junction had 2 bases not matched to a gene; V was cut back by 7 bases and J by 8 bases. This CDR3 is 12 amino acids long. The CDR3 bases are TGTGCCAGCAACAGGGGTGATTCACCCCTCCACTTT. Translated, it gives CASNRGDSPLHF.

This clonotype appeared many times. The CDR3 sequence: CASSALTTSNEQFF. In DNA form, the CDR3 reads TGCGCCAGCAGCGCCTTAACAACCTCCAATGAGCAGTTCTTC. The rearrangement links TRBV5-1 to TRBJ2-1; D is ambiguous. The CDR3 spans 14 residues. The V end lost 4 bases, the J end lost 6 bases, and 14 bases lay between the germline ends. Germline CDR1 SGHRS, CDR2 YFSETQ. Supplemented by reference TRBV5-1 and TRBJ2-1, the full variable domain reads KAGVTQTPRYLIKTRGQQVTLSCSPISGHRSVSWYQQTPGQGLQFLFEYFSETQRNKGNFPGRFSGRQFSNSRSEMNVSTLELGDSALYLCASSALTTSNEQFFGPGTRLTVL.

The table lists this clonotype with many counts. The rearrangement links TRBV12-3 or TRBV12-4 to TRBJ1-1; D may be TRBD1 (5 bases). CDR3 length: 13 residues. Trimming removed 6 bases from V and 4 bases from J, with 12 bases in between. The CDR3 DNA sequence: TGTGCCAGCAGCCCTTTCGGGGGCACTGAAGCTTTCTTT. Residues: CASSPFGGTEAFF.

This chain uses TRBV7-9 with TRBJ1-1; maybe TRBD1 (6 bases). CDR3 length: 13 amino acids. Germline V gene sequence: CDR1 SEHNR, CDR2 FQNEAQ (reference sequence). The ends were cut back, 7 bases at V and 3 bases at J, with 12 bases in the middle. The DNA of the CDR3 is TGTGCCAGCACCCAAGGGGGAGACACTGAAGCTTTCTTT. Translation: CASTQGGDTEAFF.

This clonotype came up a few times. Given a much more abundant clone one base away, this may be a read error. The genes are TRBV11-2 and TRBJ2-1, with 7 bases fitting TRBD2. Germline V gene sequence: CDR1 SGHAT, CDR2 FQNNGV. V dropped 4 bases and J dropped 5; count of bases not matched to a gene: 11. CDR3 length: 16 amino acids. The CDR3 reads CASSSPRTRRDNEQFF. The CDR3 nucleotides read TGTGCCAGCAGCTCCCCCCGGACTAGAAGGGACAATGAGCAGTTCTTC.

In its sample, this clonotype was seen a few times. The chain employs TRBV30 and TRBJ2-1, with D possibly TRBD2 on 6 matching bases. Germline values: CDR1 GTSNPN, CDR2 SVGIG (reference sequence). V lost 0 bases and J lost 6, with 9 bases in between. CDR3 length equals 13 residues. CDR3 nucleotides: TGTGCCTGGAGTGTTTCTAGCGTCAATGAGCAGTTCTTC. Encoded protein: CAWSVSSVNEQFF.